A selection of T cell receptor beta chains follows, all from one sample in a study of blood T cell repertoires in COVID-19. Sequenced by immunoSEQ multiplex PCR; TCRdb stores in-frame clones only, minus some. The table includes around 200,000 clones, under 85% detected once. The material sequenced was peripheral blood. The receptors were sampled from a woman in her forties with acute or convalescent COVID-19. Both conserved end residues are part of each CDR3. A D gene is named only where the DNA matches it firmly. For some rows the clone size is stated as once, few or many, or as a class when expanded; others skip it.

size	D	J	V	CDR3	DNA
NA	NA	TRBJ2-3	TRBV7-2	CASSLGVVRGTDTQYF	TGTGCCAGCAGCTTAGGGGTAGTTAGGGGAACAGATACGCAGTATTTT
NA	TRBD1	TRBJ1-1	TRBV5-1	CASSLWGAGGLDTEAFF	TGCGCCAGCAGCTTGTGGGGGGCAGGGGGTTTGGACACTGAAGCTTTCTTT
NA	NA	TRBJ2-2	TRBV5-6	CASRGGGNTGELFF	TGTGCCAGCAGGGGAGGGGGGAACACCGGGGAGCTGTTTTTT
NA	NA	TRBJ2-1	TRBV6-5	CASRPVGTRPDEQFF	TGTGCCAGCAGACCGGTCGGGACTCGCCCCGATGAGCAGTTCTTC
NA	TRBD2	TRBJ2-1	TRBV24-1	CATGVGLAGAWEQFF	TGTGCCACCGGGGTTGGTCTAGCGGGAGCCTGGGAGCAGTTCTTC
NA	NA	TRBJ2-7	TRBV11-1	CASSLTGAYEQYF	TGTGCCAGCAGCTTAACGGGGGCCTACGAGCAGTACTTC
once	NA	TRBJ1-5	TRBV30	CAWSPTGNQPQHF	TGTGCCTGGAGTCCTACAGGGAATCAGCCCCAGCATTTT
NA	TRBD2	TRBJ2-2	TRBV9	CASSSGLVGTRSTGELFF	TGTGCCAGCAGCTCGGGACTAGTAGGGACTCGGAGCACCGGGGAGCTGTTTTTT
many	TRBD1	TRBJ1-2	TRBV3-1/TRBV3-2	CASSPSGTVGYTF	TGTGCCAGCAGCCCGTCCGGGACAGTTGGCTACACCTTC
NA	TRBD2	TRBJ2-1	TRBV30	CAWSKKGLADNEQFF	TGTGCCTGGAGTAAAAAAGGACTAGCGGACAATGAGCAGTTCTTC
NA	TRBD2	TRBJ2-7	TRBV5-1	CASSPPLAGGYEQYF	TGCGCCAGCAGCCCCCCCTTAGCGGGAGGCTACGAGCAGTACTTC
NA	NA	TRBJ1-3	TRBV12-3/TRBV12-4	CASRRQVGYTIYF	TGTGCCAGCAGGCGACAGGTCGGGTACACCATATATTTT
NA	NA	TRBJ1-1	TRBV28	CASSRTEAFF	TGTGCCAGCAGCCGCACTGAAGCTTTCTTT
few	NA	TRBJ2-7	TRBV19	CASSRDNRYEQYF	TGTGCCAGTAGCCGGGACAATCGCTACGAGCAGTACTTC
NA	TRBD1	TRBJ1-2	TRBV28	CASSLTGTGGGYTF	TGTGCCAGCAGTTTAACGGGGACAGGAGGGGGCTACACCTTC
NA	NA	TRBJ2-3	TRBV27	CASSPTGLTDTQYF	TGTGCCAGCAGTCCGACAGGTTTAACAGATACGCAGTATTTT
NA	NA	TRBJ1-2	TRBV6-5	CASSYSADNYGYTF	TGTGCCAGCAGTTACTCCGCAGATAACTATGGCTACACCTTC
NA	TRBD1	TRBJ2-7	TRBV25-1	CASSRTGGSDEQYF	TGTGCCAGCAGCAGGACAGGGGGTTCTGACGAGCAGTACTTC
NA	NA	TRBJ1-4	TRBV5-1	CASSFAGVYNEKLFF	TGCGCCAGCAGCTTCGCAGGGGTCTATAATGAAAAACTGTTTTTT
NA	NA	TRBJ1-5	TRBV4-2	CASSQEGGAGSQPQHF	TGTGCCAGCAGCCAAGAAGGAGGGGCTGGATCCCAGCCCCAGCATTTT
NA	NA	TRBJ2-2	TRBV9	CASSVAGGRARNTGELFF	TGTGCCAGCAGCGTAGCTGGGGGGAGAGCTAGAAACACCGGGGAGCTGTTTTTT
NA	NA	TRBJ2-6	TRBV5-1	CASSLGGASSGANVLTF	TGCGCCAGCAGCTTGGGGGGCGCAAGCTCTGGGGCCAACGTCCTGACTTTC
few	NA	TRBJ1-5	TRBV30	CAWSHPPRGQPQHF	TGTGCCTGGAGTCATCCCCCTAGGGGTCAGCCCCAGCATTTT
NA	NA	TRBJ2-1	TRBV7-2	CASSMGGTRGANEQFF	TGTGCCAGCAGCATGGGGGGGACACGTGGGGCCAATGAGCAGTTCTTC
NA	NA	TRBJ2-2	TRBV5-1	CASSAGTGNTGELFF	TGCGCCAGCAGTGCGGGCACGGGGAACACCGGGGAGCTGTTTTTT
once	NA	TRBJ1-2	TRBV10-1	CASSRQGMGGYTF	TGCGCCAGCAGTAGGCAGGGCATGGGCGGCTACACCTTC
NA	NA	TRBJ1-5	TRBV7-8	CASSLMSGADQPQHF	TGTGCCAGCAGCTTAATGTCCGGAGCGGATCAGCCCCAGCATTTT
NA	NA	TRBJ1-2	TRBV29-1	CSVDEALEGVYGYTF	TGCAGCGTTGATGAGGCCCTGGAGGGTGTCTATGGCTACACCTTC
NA	TRBD2	TRBJ2-5	TRBV7-2	CASSPTGTSETQYF	TGTGCCAGCAGCCCAACCGGGACTAGCGAGACCCAGTACTTC
NA	TRBD1	TRBJ1-1	TRBV5-1	CASSLDPTGRAEAFF	TGCGCCAGCAGCTTGGATCCGACAGGGCGAGCCGAAGCTTTCTTT
NA	NA	TRBJ2-3	TRBV3-1/TRBV3-2	CASSQAGGDTQYF	TGTGCCAGCAGCCAAGCGGGTGGCGATACGCAGTATTTT
NA	NA	TRBJ2-1	TRBV9	CASSVTSGSYNEQFF	TGTGCCAGCAGCGTAACGAGCGGATCCTACAATGAGCAGTTCTTC
NA	TRBD2	TRBJ2-1	TRBV9	CASNRGGEEQFF	TGTGCCAGCAACCGCGGGGGGGAAGAGCAGTTCTTC
NA	NA	TRBJ1-5	TRBV30	CAWSVHGGYSNQPQHF	TGTGCCTGGAGTGTACATGGGGGCTATAGCAATCAGCCCCAGCATTTT
NA	TRBD1	TRBJ1-6	TRBV19	CASSSDRGLDNSPLHF	TGTGCCAGTAGTTCCGACAGGGGATTGGATAATTCACCCCTCCACTTT
NA	NA	TRBJ1-2	TRBV28	CASSSSGEGINYGYTF	TGTGCCAGCAGTTCGTCAGGGGAGGGGATTAACTATGGCTACACCTTC
NA	NA	TRBJ2-3	TRBV2	CASSAILASADTQYF	TGTGCCAGCAGTGCCATACTAGCTAGCGCAGATACGCAGTATTTT
NA	TRBD1	TRBJ2-6	TRBV28	CASSSAPGQGSGANVLTF	TGTGCCAGCAGTTCTGCTCCGGGACAGGGATCTGGGGCCAACGTCCTGACTTTC
NA	TRBD2	TRBJ2-3	TRBV7-6	CASSPTSGAADTQYF	TGTGCCAGCAGCCCAACTAGCGGGGCGGCAGATACGCAGTATTTT
NA	NA	TRBJ1-3	TRBV6-1	CAITDRTSGNTIYF	TGTGCCATTACCGACAGGACCTCTGGAAACACCATATATTTT
NA	TRBD1	TRBJ2-5	TRBV10-3	CAISESDREQETQYF	TGTGCCATCAGTGAGTCCGACAGGGAACAAGAGACCCAGTACTTC
once	NA	TRBJ1-1	TRBV6-5	CASSTQGRGTEAFF	TGTGCCAGCAGTACGCAGGGGAGAGGCACTGAAGCTTTCTTT
NA	TRBD1	TRBJ1-1	TRBV10-3	CAINDQGTENTEAFF	TGTGCCATCAACGATCAGGGGACAGAGAACACTGAAGCTTTCTTT
NA	NA	TRBJ1-2	TRBV6-5	CASALGQNYGYTF	TGTGCCAGCGCCCTAGGACAGAACTATGGCTACACCTTC
NA	NA	TRBJ1-6	TRBV6-1	CASSEAKGFNSPLHF	TGTGCCAGCAGTGAAGCTAAGGGGTTTAATTCACCCCTCCACTTT
NA	NA	TRBJ2-7	TRBV27	CASSSIAASYEQYF	TGTGCCAGCAGTTCAATAGCGGCATCCTACGAGCAGTACTTC
once	TRBD1	TRBJ1-1	TRBV7-9	CASRSGQGDTEAFF	TGTGCCAGCAGATCCGGACAGGGCGACACTGAAGCTTTCTTT
NA	NA	TRBJ1-3	TRBV3-1/TRBV3-2	CASSQNNRPRTIYF	TGTGCCAGCAGCCAAAACAACAGGCCGAGGACCATATATTTT
NA	NA	TRBJ1-5	TRBV28	CASKKQNQPQHF	TGTGCCAGCAAAAAGCAAAATCAGCCCCAGCATTTT
NA	TRBD1	TRBJ1-3	TRBV5-5	CASSLTGGRVSLRNTIYF	TGTGCCAGCAGCTTGACAGGGGGACGGGTTTCGCTAAGAAACACCATATATTTT
NA	TRBD1	TRBJ2-7	TRBV3-1/TRBV3-2	CASTLRTGGYEQYF	TGTGCCAGCACCCTCCGGACAGGGGGCTACGAGCAGTACTTC
NA	TRBD1	TRBJ1-1	TRBV24-1	CATKRQGNTEAFF	TGTGCCACCAAAAGACAGGGCAACACTGAAGCTTTCTTT
NA	NA	TRBJ1-4	TRBV6-6	CASSYPLLPTNEKLFF	TGTGCCAGCAGCTATCCTTTACTGCCAACTAATGAAAAACTGTTTTTT
NA	NA	TRBJ1-5	TRBV7-9	CASRLPGHPHQPQHF	TGTGCCAGCAGACTACCGGGACATCCACATCAGCCCCAGCATTTT
NA	NA	TRBJ1-2	TRBV14	CASSQERVNYGYTF	TGTGCCAGCAGCCAAGAGAGGGTCAACTATGGCTACACCTTC
NA	TRBD2	TRBJ2-4	TRBV3-1/TRBV3-2	CASSQGLAFSIQYF	TGTGCCAGCAGCCAAGGACTAGCTTTTTCCATTCAGTACTTC
few	NA	TRBJ2-3	TRBV27	CASSLISRREGNTQYF	TGTGCCAGCAGTTTAATTTCTCGGAGGGAAGGGAATACGCAGTATTTT
NA	TRBD2	TRBJ2-2	TRBV7-9	CASNLQLAGASYISGELFF	TGTGCCAGCAACCTACAACTAGCGGGAGCATCTTATATTTCCGGGGAGCTGTTTTTT
few	TRBD1	TRBJ1-5	TRBV11-3	CASSLGLTGDNQPQHF	TGTGCCAGCAGCTTAGGTCTCACAGGGGACAATCAGCCCCAGCATTTT